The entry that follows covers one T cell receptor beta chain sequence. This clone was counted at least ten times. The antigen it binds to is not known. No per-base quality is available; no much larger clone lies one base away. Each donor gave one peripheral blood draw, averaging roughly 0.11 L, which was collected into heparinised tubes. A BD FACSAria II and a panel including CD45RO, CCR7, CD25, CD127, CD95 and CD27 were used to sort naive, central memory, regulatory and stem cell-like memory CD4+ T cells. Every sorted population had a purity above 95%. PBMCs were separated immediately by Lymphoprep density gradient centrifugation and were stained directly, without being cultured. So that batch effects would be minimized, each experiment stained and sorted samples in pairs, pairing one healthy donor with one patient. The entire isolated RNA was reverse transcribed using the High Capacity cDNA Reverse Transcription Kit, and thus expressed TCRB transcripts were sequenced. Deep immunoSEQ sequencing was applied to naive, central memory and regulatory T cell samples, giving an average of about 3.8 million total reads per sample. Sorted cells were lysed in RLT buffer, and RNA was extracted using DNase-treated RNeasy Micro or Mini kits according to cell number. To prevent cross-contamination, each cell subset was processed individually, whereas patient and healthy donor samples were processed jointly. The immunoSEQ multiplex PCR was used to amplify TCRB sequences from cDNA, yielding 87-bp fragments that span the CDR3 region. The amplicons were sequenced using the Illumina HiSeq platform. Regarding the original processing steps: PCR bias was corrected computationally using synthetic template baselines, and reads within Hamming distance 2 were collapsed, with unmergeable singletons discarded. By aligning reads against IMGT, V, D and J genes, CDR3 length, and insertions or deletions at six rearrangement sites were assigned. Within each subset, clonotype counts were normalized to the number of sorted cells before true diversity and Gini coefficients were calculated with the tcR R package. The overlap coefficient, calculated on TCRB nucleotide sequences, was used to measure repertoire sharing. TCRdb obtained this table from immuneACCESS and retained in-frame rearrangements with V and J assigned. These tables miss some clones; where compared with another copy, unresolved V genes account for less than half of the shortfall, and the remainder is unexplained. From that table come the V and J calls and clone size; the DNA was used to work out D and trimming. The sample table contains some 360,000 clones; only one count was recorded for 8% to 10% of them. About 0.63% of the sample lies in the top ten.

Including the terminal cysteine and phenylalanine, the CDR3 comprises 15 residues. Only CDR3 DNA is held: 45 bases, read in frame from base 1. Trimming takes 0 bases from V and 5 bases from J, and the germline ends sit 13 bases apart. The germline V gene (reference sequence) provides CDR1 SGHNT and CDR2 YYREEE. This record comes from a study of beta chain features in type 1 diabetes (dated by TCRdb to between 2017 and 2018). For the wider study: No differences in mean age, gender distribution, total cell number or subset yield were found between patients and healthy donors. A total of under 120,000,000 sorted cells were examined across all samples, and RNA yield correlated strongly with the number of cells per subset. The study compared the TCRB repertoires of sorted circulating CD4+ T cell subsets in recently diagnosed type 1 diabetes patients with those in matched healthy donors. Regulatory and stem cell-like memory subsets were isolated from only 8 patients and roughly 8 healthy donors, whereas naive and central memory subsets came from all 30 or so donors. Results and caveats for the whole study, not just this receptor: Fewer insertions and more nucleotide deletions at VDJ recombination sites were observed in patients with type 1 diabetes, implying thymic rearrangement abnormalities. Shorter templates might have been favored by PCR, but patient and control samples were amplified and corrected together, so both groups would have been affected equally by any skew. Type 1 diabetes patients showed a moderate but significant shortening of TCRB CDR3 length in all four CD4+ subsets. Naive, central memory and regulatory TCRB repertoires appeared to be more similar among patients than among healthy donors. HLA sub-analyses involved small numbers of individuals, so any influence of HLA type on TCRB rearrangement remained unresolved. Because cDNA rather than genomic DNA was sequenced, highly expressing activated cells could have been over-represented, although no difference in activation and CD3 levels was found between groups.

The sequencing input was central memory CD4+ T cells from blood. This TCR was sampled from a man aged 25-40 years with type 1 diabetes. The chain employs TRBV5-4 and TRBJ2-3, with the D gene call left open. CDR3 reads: CASSLVVPSRDTQYF. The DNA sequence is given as TGTGCCAGCAGCTTGGTCGTCCCTAGTCGAGATACGCAGTATTTT. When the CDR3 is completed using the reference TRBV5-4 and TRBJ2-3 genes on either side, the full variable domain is ETGVTQSPTHLIKTRGQQVTLRCSSQSGHNTVSWYQQALGQGPQFIFQYYREEENGRGNFPPRFSGLQFPNYSSELNVNALELDDSALYLCASSLVVPSRDTQYFGPGTRLTVL.